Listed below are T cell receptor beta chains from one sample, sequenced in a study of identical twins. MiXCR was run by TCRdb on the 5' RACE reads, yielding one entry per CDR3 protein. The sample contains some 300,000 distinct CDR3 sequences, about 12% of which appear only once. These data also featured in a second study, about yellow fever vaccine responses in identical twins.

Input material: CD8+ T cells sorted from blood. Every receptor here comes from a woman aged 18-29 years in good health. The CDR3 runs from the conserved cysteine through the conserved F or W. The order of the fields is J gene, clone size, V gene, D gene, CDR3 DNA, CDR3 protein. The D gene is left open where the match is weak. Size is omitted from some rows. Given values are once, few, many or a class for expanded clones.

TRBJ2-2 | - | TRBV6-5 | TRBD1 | TGTGCCAGCAGTTCACCGGGACAGACGAACACCGGGGAGCTGTTTTTT | CASSSPGQTNTGELFF
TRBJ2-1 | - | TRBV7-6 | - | TGTGCCAGCAGCTCCGCCAGGGGCAATGAGCAGTTCTTC | CASSSARGNEQFF
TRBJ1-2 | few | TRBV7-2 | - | TGTGCCAGCAGCTACCGGCAGGCCCTCTATGGCTACACCTTC | CASSYRQALYGYTF
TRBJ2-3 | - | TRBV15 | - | TGTGCCACCAGCAGACCTTTAACGGGGGACACAGATACGCAGTATTTT | CATSRPLTGDTDTQYF
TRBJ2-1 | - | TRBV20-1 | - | TGCAGTGTTAGGTACAATGAGCAGTTCTTC | CSVRYNEQFF
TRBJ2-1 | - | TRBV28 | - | TGTGCCAGCAGTCTAACCGGGGCTTCCTACAATGAGCAGTTCTTC | CASSLTGASYNEQFF
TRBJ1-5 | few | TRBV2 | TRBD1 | TGTGCCAGCAGTGATTGGGACAGGGTCAATCAGCCCCAGCATTTT | CASSDWDRVNQPQHF
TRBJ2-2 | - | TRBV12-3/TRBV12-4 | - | TGTGCCAGCAGTTTAGCGCTAGGGGCCGGGGAGCTGTTTTTT | CASSLALGAGELFF
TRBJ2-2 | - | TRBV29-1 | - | TGCAGCGTTGAAGGGCGGGGGCGGGTTGCGAACACCGGGGAGCTGTTTTTT | CSVEGRGRVANTGELFF
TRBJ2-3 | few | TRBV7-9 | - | TGTGCCAGCAGCTTAGAGTACGGGTCGGCCCCGGATACGCAGTATTTT | CASSLEYGSAPDTQYF
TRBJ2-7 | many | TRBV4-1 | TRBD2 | TGCGCCAGCAGCCACCCCGGACTAGCGGGATACTCCTACGAGCAGTACTTC | CASSHPGLAGYSYEQYF
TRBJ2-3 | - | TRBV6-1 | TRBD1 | TGTGCCAGCAGTGCCCGGGACAGGGGGGCTACAGATACGCAGTATTTT | CASSARDRGATDTQYF
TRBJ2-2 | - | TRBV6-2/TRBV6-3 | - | TGTGCCAGCAGTTACTCTGGGACACAGAACACCGGGGAGCTGTTTTTT | CASSYSGTQNTGELFF
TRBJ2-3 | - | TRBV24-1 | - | TGTGCCACCAGTGATCAGCCCCGAGATACGCAGTATTTT | CATSDQPRDTQYF
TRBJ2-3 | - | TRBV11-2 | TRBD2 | TGTGCCAGCAGCCCCGGACTAGCGGGGGGGTTAGATACGCAGTATTTT | CASSPGLAGGLDTQYF
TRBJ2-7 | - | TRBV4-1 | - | TGCGCCAGCAGCCAAGATCCGCAGGGATTAGATTTTCGGTACGAGCAGTACTTC | CASSQDPQGLDFRYEQYF
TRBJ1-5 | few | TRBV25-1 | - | TGTGCCAGCAGTGAGGCCACGGGGAATCAGCCCCAGCATTTT | CASSEATGNQPQHF
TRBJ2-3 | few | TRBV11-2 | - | TGTGCCAGCAGCCAATGGGTCGGGTCAGATACGCAGTATTTT | CASSQWVGSDTQYF